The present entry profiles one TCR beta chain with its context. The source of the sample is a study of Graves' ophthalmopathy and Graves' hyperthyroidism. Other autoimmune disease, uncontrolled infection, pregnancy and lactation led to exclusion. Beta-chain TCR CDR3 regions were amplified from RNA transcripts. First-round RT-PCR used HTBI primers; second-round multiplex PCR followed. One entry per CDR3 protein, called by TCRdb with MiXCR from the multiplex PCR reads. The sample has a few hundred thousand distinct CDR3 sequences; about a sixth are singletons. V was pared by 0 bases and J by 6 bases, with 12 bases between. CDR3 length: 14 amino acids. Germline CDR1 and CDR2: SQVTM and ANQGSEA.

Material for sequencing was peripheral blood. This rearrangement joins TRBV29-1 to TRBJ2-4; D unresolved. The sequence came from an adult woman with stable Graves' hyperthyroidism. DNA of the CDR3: TGCAGCGTTGAAGAGGGTCTCGGCGCAAACATTCAGTACTTC. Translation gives CSVEEGLGANIQYF.